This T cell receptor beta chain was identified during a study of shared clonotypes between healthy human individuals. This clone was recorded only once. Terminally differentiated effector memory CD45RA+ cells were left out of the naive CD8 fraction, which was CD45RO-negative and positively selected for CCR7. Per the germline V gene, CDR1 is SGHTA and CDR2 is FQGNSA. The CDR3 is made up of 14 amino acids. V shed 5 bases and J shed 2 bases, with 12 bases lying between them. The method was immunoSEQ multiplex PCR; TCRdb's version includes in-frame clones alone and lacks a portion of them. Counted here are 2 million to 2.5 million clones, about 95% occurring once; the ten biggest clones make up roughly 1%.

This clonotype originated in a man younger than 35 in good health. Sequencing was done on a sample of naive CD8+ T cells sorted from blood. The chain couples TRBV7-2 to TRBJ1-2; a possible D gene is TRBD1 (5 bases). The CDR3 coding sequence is TGTGCCAGCAGCCTGGGAGCAGGGAACTATGGCTACACCTTC. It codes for CASSLGAGNYGYTF. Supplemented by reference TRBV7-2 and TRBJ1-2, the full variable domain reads GAGVSQSPSNKVTEKGKDVELRCDPISGHTALYWYRQSLGQGLEFLIYFQGNSAPDKSGLPSDRFSAERTGGSVSTLTIQRTQQEDSAVYLCASSLGAGNYGYTFGSGTRLTVV.